This T cell receptor beta chain is from a study of shared clonotypes between healthy human individuals (TCRdb year 2020). Context from the whole study: The cohort comprised a couple of women and a few men aged 18 to 49 years. For each donor, CD4 naive and CD4 memory were each given three plates, CD8 naive was given two plates, and CD8 memory was given one plate. Blood TCR repertoires of roughly 5 healthy adults were deeply sequenced to estimate repertoire size and the extent of clonotype sharing between individuals. To increase sequencing depth and limit assay-specific biases, different laboratories used diverse techniques to prepare libraries and sequence TCR repertoires. Per donor, leukapheresis produced somewhere between about 0.94 and 8.9 billion PBMCs.

Using the deep immunoSEQ assay, TCR CDR3 regions were amplified from genomic DNA by multiplex PCR. Genomic DNA extracted from each cell subset was distributed evenly over all wells of several immunoSEQ 96-well plates, and each plate served as one replicate. Each replicate PCR for sorted subsets received around 200 ng genomic DNA, equal to roughly 30,000 T cell genomes. The purified libraries were quantified using a Qubit 3.0 fluorometer, sized with a Bioanalyzer 2100, and then quantified again using the KAPA Library Quantification kit. Every immunoSEQ 96-well plate was sequenced on a separate single-read 150-cycle Illumina NextSeq 550 flow cell. The original methods were these. Because the immunoSEQ output included only junctional sequences and no quality scores, the filtering could not be the same as the filtering used for full-length reads. To assign V/J genes and CDR3, sequences were annotated using PyIR, a Python wrapper for IgBLAST v1.9, with IMGT germline references. Reads were filtered out if the reads had weak V/J assignments (E-value above 1e-6), no CDR3, stop codons, out-of-frame junctions, or ambiguous translated residues. V3J clonotypes were defined as sequences sharing the same inferred V gene, J gene, and CDR3 amino acid sequence. Percentage overlap between repertoires was calculated by dividing the number of shared unique clonotypes by the size of the smaller repertoire. RTK rarefaction, the Chao1 estimator, and Recon v2.1 estimates of unobserved clonotypes were used to assess repertoire richness. Generation probabilities for all TCRbeta clonotypes obtained by the gDNA method from a few donors were computed using OLGA. This immuneACCESS table, as held by TCRdb, lists in-frame sequences with V and J called but not all clones. Of the missing ones, under half trace to an unresolved V gene in checked studies; the others have no known cause. That table furnishes V, J and clone size, whereas the DNA furnished D and trimming. A total of roughly 2.2 million clones appear in this sample, over 90% of them only once. The ten largest clones take up roughly 0.36% of the sample.

The germline V gene yields MDHEN for CDR1 and SYDVKM for CDR2. The junction carries 5 bases between V and J, which are trimmed by 5 bases and 3 bases respectively. The CDR3 holds 12 amino acids from the cysteine to the phenylalanine. Just CDR3 DNA is preserved here, 36 bases in frame from base 1. General findings and caveats noted by the study authors: Naive subsets generally had larger estimated clonotype richness than memory subsets. About 5% of naive CD4, around 4% of naive CD8, roughly 2.5% of memory CD4, and less than 0.45% of memory CD8 clonotypes were shared across several donors. Only blood was sampled, and tissue TCR repertoires likely differ from those in blood. Because the study included only a small number of donors, the genetic and exposure-history diversity represented was limited. Incomplete sequencing was indicated by rarefaction of sorted-subset datasets, despite the large sequencing depth. Higher generation probabilities were observed for clonotypes shared by all four sorted-subset donors than for non-shared clonotypes. Pairwise subsampling indicated that sequencing depth was expected to affect the degree of clonotype sharing among donors.

In its sample, this clone was seen a few times. There is no known antigen for this receptor. No much larger clone exists at a distance of one base, and base qualities are not known. Healthy HIV-negative adults with no recently reported acute infections or vaccinations were included as donors. All donors were Caucasian adults living in Nashville, Tennessee, USA. CD4+ T cells were enriched through magnetic negative selection, after which naive cells were positively selected on CD45RA and the remaining negative fraction served as the memory subset. Blood was obtained by leukapheresis, after which PBMCs were separated by Ficoll-Histopaque density gradient centrifugation and cryopreserved in liquid nitrogen vapor phase. Purity and quantity of every magnetically sorted T cell population were checked by analytical flow cytometry. From each sorted fraction, genomic DNA was isolated and quantified by UV absorbance on a Nanodrop 2000c.

Sequencing was performed on naive CD4+ T cells from PBMCs. The cell subset or site label, read with the paper, signifies: CD45RA+ positively selected. The rearrangement joined TRBV28 to TRBJ2-1, with the D gene too uncertain to name. The source of this sequence is a man between 18 and 29 years old in good health. Some clones in this sample may be carry-over from other donors' samples. The CDR3 region reads CASSGNYNEQFF. The base sequence is TGTGCCAGCAGTGGGAACTACAATGAGCAGTTCTTC.